The clone carrying this TCR beta chain was found a few times. What it binds is unknown. This record belongs to a study of early T cells in non-severe SARS-CoV-2 infection. Notes on the study in general: In VDJdb matching, anti-spike CD8 responses were favored while private and CD4 specificities went missing.

The CDR3 spans 13 residues. Germline CDR1 is MDHEN and CDR2 is SYDVKM. The V gene lost 7 bases and the J gene lost 0 bases, with 9 bases spanning the gap. Unique molecular identifiers (one per individual cDNA molecule) were attached. MiXCR, applied by TCRdb to the 5' RACE reads, yields one record per CDR3 protein. The sample lists about 84,000 distinct CDR3 sequences; 9% to 14% were seen once. This chain uses TRBV28 with TRBJ1-1; possible D gene TRBD1, 5 bases. This sequence was found in an adult who was a healthcare worker with PCR-confirmed SARS-CoV-2 infection or an uninfected control (not recorded which). The sequencing input was whole blood. The CDR3 bases are TGTGCCAGCACGGGGGTATTGAACACTGAAGCTTTCTTT. It encodes CASTGVLNTEAFF.